The T cell receptor beta chain described here comes from a study of cytomegalovirus exposure and HLA in healthy donors. Background on the study: Inside one of the first data releases sat 85 million or so unique TCRs taken from HLA-typed donors.

As regards this clone: The antigen is unknown.

Use of 60 Vbeta and 13 Jbeta primers characterized the PCR. Clones were sequenced by immunoSEQ multiplex PCR, and TCRdb holds only the in-frame ones, with some missing. In the table there are 150,000 to 200,000 clones, about 77% of which are singletons. Germline lookup yields CDR1 SGHTA and CDR2 FQGNSA. The CDR3 has 14 amino acids. With 5 bases removed from V and 4 bases from J, the gap between germline ends came to 14 bases. Broader study findings: Through in vitro validation, three CMV-associated chains were shown to be specific for CMV antigens.

The TCR originated in a woman between 50 and 59 years old in good health and CMV-seronegative. The chain carries TRBV7-2 and TRBJ1-2, with a weak D call TRBD1 (6 bases). The sequenced material came from PBMCs. This chain's CDR3 is CASSGGGGFYGYTF. DNA of the CDR3: TGTGCCAGCAGCGGGGGCGGGGGCTTCTATGGCTACACCTTC. The full variable domain, with the rest looked up from reference TRBV7-2 and TRBJ1-2, is GAGVSQSPSNKVTEKGKDVELRCDPISGHTALYWYRQSLGQGLEFLIYFQGNSAPDKSGLPSDRFSAERTGGSVSTLTIQRTQQEDSAVYLCASSGGGGFYGYTFGSGTRLTVV.